The 32 T cell receptor beta chains reported below all come from one sample, sequenced in a study of beta chain features in type 1 diabetes (dated 2018 in TCRdb). Library preparation used the immunoSEQ multiplex PCR assay. The High Capacity cDNA Reverse Transcription Kit was used to reverse transcribe all of the isolated RNA, meaning that expressed TCRB transcripts were what got sequenced. As stored in TCRdb, this immuneACCESS dataset retains in-frame rearrangements with V and J assigned. A fraction of the clones does not appear; measured against another copy, unresolved V genes explain less than half of the discrepancy, and the remainder lacks a known reason. The table for this sample lists about 250,000 clones; 11% to 15% of them were counted only once. About 0.026% of the sample rests with the top ten. Sample: naive CD4+ T cells from blood. Interpreted using the paper, the cell subset or site label stands for: true naive CD4+ T cells. Source of these receptors: a woman in her thirties or forties in good health.

V gene TRBV7-9 combines with J gene TRBJ1-1; D is undetermined. Trimming pared 4 bases from V and 0 bases from J, leaving 12 bases between. The germline V gene has CDR1 SEHNR and CDR2 FQNEAQ (reference sequence). The length of the CDR3 is 15 residues. CDR3 DNA: TGTGCCAGCAGCTCAGGTGGTTCCATGAACACTGAAGCTTTCTTT. This encodes CASSSGGSMNTEAFF.

The chain joins TRBV9 to TRBJ2-5, with 8 bases lining up with TRBD1. V shed 1 base and J 2 bases; nucleotides not matched to a gene: 7. In germline, CDR1 is SGDLS, CDR2 YYNGEE. The CDR3 length is 16 residues. The CDR3 spells CASSVTGTGQQETQYF. DNA for the CDR3: TGTGCCAGCAGCGTAACCGGGACAGGACAGCAAGAGACCCAGTACTTC.

This clone was recorded a few times. The chain recombines TRBV4-3 with TRBJ2-3; 9 nucleotides line up with TRBD2. Per germline, CDR1 LGHNA and CDR2 YSLEER. The CDR3 is 19 residues long. V shed 4 bases, J shed 0 bases, and the junction held 14 bases outside the gene matches. The CDR3 region has the DNA TGCGCCAGCAGCCCATCTGGTCTAGCGGGGTCGTATAGCACAGATACGCAGTATTTT. Protein product: CASSPSGLAGSYSTDTQYF.

V gene TRBV7-9 combines with J gene TRBJ1-1; D is perhaps TRBD1 (5 bases). The CDR3 loop spans 13 amino acids. The V gene lost 7 bases and the J gene lost 3 bases, with 12 bases spanning the gap. CDR1 and CDR2 from the germline V gene are SEHNR and FQNEAQ (reference sequence). The CDR3 protein is CASTTGVYTEAFF. Written as DNA, the CDR3 is TGTGCCAGCACTACGGGGGTTTACACTGAAGCTTTCTTT. The variable domain in full, with the rest retrieved from reference TRBV7-9 and TRBJ1-1, is DTGVSQNPRHKITKRGQNVTFRCDPISEHNRLYWYRQTLGQGPEFLTYFQNEAQLEKSRLLSDRFSAERPKGSFSTLEIQRTEQGDSAMYLCASTTGVYTEAFFGQGTRLTVV.

This clone was found a few times. Distinct nucleotide sequences in the sample also encode this CDR3. The V call is TRBV5-1, the J call TRBJ2-5, with D possibly matching TRBD1 (5 bases). Trimming removed 4 bases at V and 2 bases at J, with 12 bases between. Germline V gives CDR1 SGHRS, CDR2 YFSETQ. The CDR3 is 14 residues long. The CDR3 DNA follows: TGCGCCAGCAGCCTGACAGACAGTCAAGAGACCCAGTACTTC. Protein sequence: CASSLTDSQETQYF.

This rearrangement joins TRBV2 to TRBJ1-2; D gene ambiguous. Germline CDR1 is SNHLY and CDR2 is FYNNEI. Between the trimmed V and J ends, which lost 2 bases and 5 bases, there was a span of 9 bases. The length of the CDR3 is 13 residues. The CDR3 DNA reads TGTGCCAGCAGTGAATCTCCAGTTTATGGCTACACCTTC. It translates to CASSESPVYGYTF. Full variable domain (rest looked up from reference TRBV2 and TRBJ1-2): EPEVTQTPSHQVTQMGQEVILRCVPISNHLYFYWYRQILGQKVEFLVSFYNNEISEKSEIFDDQFSVERPDGSNFTLKIRSTKLEDSAMYFCASSESPVYGYTFGSGTRLTVV.

The chain recombines TRBV4-3 with TRBJ1-3; 7 nucleotides align to TRBD1. The CDR3 length is 15 residues. CDR1 and CDR2 from the germline V gene are LGHNA and YSLEER. V dropped 2 bases and J dropped 3; count of bases not matched to a gene: 4. The CDR3 sequence is CASSQLQGLGNTIYF. As DNA, the CDR3 is TGCGCCAGCAGCCAATTACAGGGGCTTGGAAACACCATATATTTT.

V is TRBV6-5 and J is TRBJ2-7, with TRBD2 as a possible D gene (5 bases). This CDR3 region has 15 residues. CDR1 is MNHEY and CDR2 is SVGAGI in the germline V gene. Between the trimmed V and J ends, which lost 0 bases and 3 bases, there was a span of 12 bases. The CDR3 bases are TGTGCCAGCAGTTACTCAATGGCGGGTCACTACGAGCAGTACTTC. Its translation is CASSYSMAGHYEQYF.

This clone was detected a few times. The rearrangement links TRBV5-1 to TRBJ2-7; 8 nucleotides line up with TRBD1. The CDR3 consists of 15 residues. Per the germline V gene, CDR1 is SGHRS and CDR2 is YFSETQ. V lost 6 bases to trimming and J lost 7 bases; unmatched junction nucleotides: 15. Here the CDR3 DNA reads TGCGCCAGCACCGGTATAGGGACAGGCGAGCAGGAGCAGTACTTC. It encodes CASTGIGTGEQEQYF.

V is TRBV9 and J is TRBJ1-4, with unresolved D. Germline V gene lookup returns CDR1 SGDLS and CDR2 YYNGEE. The CDR3 contains 14 residues. The germline V and J ends were trimmed by 0 bases and 4 bases, with 7 bases remaining between them. CDR3 residues: CASSVDLRNEKLFF. The CDR3 coding sequence is TGTGCCAGCAGCGTAGATCTTCGTAATGAAAAACTGTTTTTT. Complete variable domain (other parts from reference TRBV9 and TRBJ1-4): DSGVTQTPKHLITATGQRVTLRCSPRSGDLSVYWYQQSLDQGLQFLIQYYNGEERAKGNILERFSAQQFPDLHSELNLSSLELGDSALYFCASSVDLRNEKLFFGSGTQLSVL.

In this sample, this clone turned up a few times. This chain connects TRBV21-1 to TRBJ2-7; the table calls TRBD2, which could not be checked here. TRBV21-1 is termed a pseudogene. This CDR3 contains 13 residues. The CDR3 bases are TGTGCCAGCCCGTTAATCGGGGAATACGAGCAGTACTTC. Translation: CASPLIGEYEQYF.

This clone was seen only a few times. The V call is TRBV11-2, the J call TRBJ2-2, with 9 bases that match TRBD2. CDR3 length equals 15 residues. CDR1 is SGHAT, CDR2 FQNNGV, per germline. With V trimmed by 5 bases and J by 6 bases, 7 bases remained unmatched. CDR3 bases: TGTGCCAGCAGCAGAAGACTAGCGGTCGCCGGGGAGCTGTTTTTT. Translating it yields CASSRRLAVAGELFF.

This clone was recorded a few times. The rearrangement links TRBV27 to TRBJ2-3, with D possibly matching TRBD1 (5 bases). Germline CDR1 and CDR2: MNHEY and SMNVEV (reference sequence). This CDR3 is built from 13 residues. Trimming pared 5 bases from V and 5 bases from J, leaving 11 bases between. The CDR3 DNA follows: TGTGCCAGCAGTGCCCGACAGAGAGATACGCAGTATTTT. It codes for CASSARQRDTQYF.

This clone was counted between two and nine times. The V call is TRBV4-1, the J call TRBJ2-2; the match to TRBD1 covers 7 bases. V gave up 3 bases and J gave up 5 bases; unmatched junction bases: 6. CDR3 length: 15 residues. The V gene's germline CDR1 is MGHRA and CDR2 YSYEKL. The CDR3 here is CASSHEDRDTGELFF. The CDR3 DNA reads as TGCGCCAGCAGCCATGAAGACAGGGATACCGGGGAGCTGTTTTTT.

The V gene is TRBV9, the J gene TRBJ2-3, with 13 bases aligning to TRBD2. The V and J ends lost 0 bases and 5 bases, in that order; junction bases with no gene match: 6. The germline V gene has CDR1 SGDLS and CDR2 YYNGEE. The length of the CDR3 is 17 residues. The DNA for the CDR3 is TGTGCCAGCAGCGTAGACACTAGCGGGGGGGCAAAAGATACGCAGTATTTT. It is translated as CASSVDTSGGAKDTQYF.

This clone was counted only a few times. J is TRBJ2-1 and V is TRBV5-1; 10 bases fit TRBD2. This CDR3 contains 16 residues. After removal of 0 bases from V and 2 bases from J, the junction contained 2 bases not matched to a gene. Germline CDR1 is SGHRS and CDR2 is YFSETQ. As DNA, the CDR3 is TGCGCCAGCAGCTTGGGGCTAGCGGGGGCCTACAATGAGCAGTTCTTC. The encoded protein is CASSLGLAGAYNEQFF.

The CDR3 loop is CASSYRETQYF. The CDR3 region has the DNA TGTGCCAGCAGTTACCGAGAGACCCAGTACTTC. V gene TRBV6-5 combines with J gene TRBJ2-5; D uncertain. V gave up 2 bases and J gave up 4 bases, with 2 bases separating them. The germline V gene encodes CDR1 MNHEY and CDR2 SVGAGI. The CDR3 contains 11 residues.

J is TRBJ2-1 and V is TRBV28; perhaps TRBD1 as D (6 bases). Germline CDR1 and CDR2: MDHEN and SYDVKM. The CDR3 runs to 16 residues. The V gene lost 2 bases and the J gene lost 0 bases, with 11 bases spanning the gap. The CDR3 loop reads CASSLQTGSSYNEQFF. CDR3 coding DNA: TGTGCCAGCAGTTTACAAACAGGGAGCTCCTACAATGAGCAGTTCTTC.

This clone appeared a few times. V usage is TRBV5-4 and J usage is TRBJ2-4, with 8 bases matching TRBD2. There are 16 residues in the CDR3. Looked up from germline, CDR1 is SGHNT and CDR2 is YYREEE (reference sequence). V was pared by 0 bases and J by 3 bases, with 5 bases of the junction left unmatched. The CDR3 DNA is TGTGCCAGCAGCTTGGAGCGGGGGAGGGACAAAAACATTCAGTACTTC. Translating it yields CASSLERGRDKNIQYF. Full variable domain (remainder filled in from reference TRBV5-4 and TRBJ2-4): ETGVTQSPTHLIKTRGQQVTLRCSSQSGHNTVSWYQQALGQGPQFIFQYYREEENGRGNFPPRFSGLQFPNYSSELNVNALELDDSALYLCASSLERGRDKNIQYFGAGTRLSVL.

This chain connects TRBV5-1 to TRBJ1-1; unclear D gene. CDR3 size: 14 residues. The V end lost 5 bases, the J end lost 2 bases, and 13 bases lay between the germline ends. CDR1 is SGHRS and CDR2 is YFSETQ in the germline V gene. This CDR3 is CASRAGQLNTEAFF. The CDR3 DNA is TGCGCCAGCAGAGCCGGTCAACTTAACACTGAAGCTTTCTTT.

The CDR3 protein is CASSAGARSPSNYGYTF. For the CDR3, the DNA is TGTGCCAGCTCTGCGGGGGCGCGGTCCCCCTCTAACTATGGCTACACCTTC. This chain links TRBV18 with TRBJ1-2; TRBD1 might be the D (6 bases). CDR1 is KGHSH and CDR2 is LQKENI in the germline V gene. The CDR3 is made up of 17 amino acids. V gave up 6 bases and J gave up 0 bases, with 20 bases separating them.

In its sample, this clone was seen a few times. The chain joins TRBV9 to TRBJ1-5, with TRBD1 matching over 8 bases. Unmatched junction bases numbered 5, after V lost 2 bases and J lost 7 bases. Looked up from germline, CDR1 is SGDLS and CDR2 is YYNGEE. There are 14 residues in the CDR3. CDR3 residues: CASSVGTGGQPQHF. The DNA for the CDR3 is TGTGCCAGCAGCGTGGGGACAGGAGGCCAGCCCCAGCATTTT. The whole variable domain, filled in from reference TRBV9 and TRBJ1-5, reads DSGVTQTPKHLITATGQRVTLRCSPRSGDLSVYWYQQSLDQGLQFLIQYYNGEERAKGNILERFSAQQFPDLHSELNLSSLELGDSALYFCASSVGTGGQPQHFGDGTRLSIL.

This clone has just a few counts. This rearrangement joins TRBV4-1 to TRBJ1-6, with D maybe TRBD1 (6 bases). The germline CDR1 and CDR2 sequences are MGHRA and YSYEKL. V was cut by 1 base and J by 10 bases, with 17 bases left in between. The CDR3 contains 16 residues. Here the CDR3 reads CASSQARGQTASPLHF. CDR3 in DNA: TGCGCCAGCAGCCAAGCCCGAGGACAGACGGCCTCACCCCTCCACTTT.

This clone was counted only a few times. The chain recombines TRBV5-1 with TRBJ1-2, with 8 bases aligning to TRBD1. Germline values: CDR1 SGHRS, CDR2 YFSETQ. The V gene end was trimmed by 4 bases and the J gene end by 3 bases; junction bases not matched to a gene: 8. This CDR3 has 15 amino acids. The DNA for the CDR3 is TGCGCCAGCAGCGTGGGACAGGTAAAGGACTATGGCTACACCTTC. Its protein is CASSVGQVKDYGYTF.

The chain joins TRBV6-1 to TRBJ1-4; 8 positions agree with TRBD1. J was trimmed by 8 bases and V by 4 bases; bases with no gene match: 9. The CDR3 consists of 15 residues. Germline V CDR1 and CDR2: MNHNS, SASEGT. CDR3 coding DNA: TGTGCCAGCAGTGGACTACCCGGGACAGGAGAAAAACTGTTTTTT. It encodes CASSGLPGTGEKLFF.

This sequence joins TRBV19 and TRBJ1-1; D unresolved. CDR3 length equals 14 residues. Trimming took 3 bases from V and 4 from J, leaving 12 bases between them. CDR1 is LNHDA and CDR2 is SQIVND in the germline V gene (reference sequence). CDR3 protein: CASSITGSSTEAFF. CDR3 DNA sequence: TGTGCCAGTAGTATCACGGGGAGTTCCACTGAAGCTTTCTTT.

The sample holds a few counts of this clone. The rearrangement uses TRBV5-4 and TRBJ2-7; 12 nucleotides match TRBD2. After removal of 4 bases from V and 0 bases from J, the junction contained 11 bases not matched to a gene. This CDR3 is 18 amino acids long. Germline CDR1 SGHNT, CDR2 YYREEE (reference sequence). The CDR3 reads CASSLGASGGANSYEQYF. DNA of the CDR3: TGTGCCAGCAGCCTGGGGGCTAGCGGGGGGGCCAACTCCTACGAGCAGTACTTC.

V is TRBV6-5 and J is TRBJ1-3; D may be TRBD1 (6 bases). Deletions cut 8 bases from V and 3 bases from J, with 17 bases between. This CDR3 comprises 15 residues. CDR1 and CDR2 (germline): MNHEY, SVGAGI. In nucleotides, the CDR3 is TGTGCCAGCCGAGTTACTACAGGGCATGGAAACACCATATATTTT. Amino acid sequence: CASRVTTGHGNTIYF.

This clone was counted only a few times. The chain is built from TRBV5-1 and TRBJ2-1; D unclear. CDR1 and CDR2 (germline): SGHRS, YFSETQ. Trimming left V 0 bases short and J 4 bases short, with 8 bases between. This CDR3 comprises 14 residues. CDR3 in amino acids: CASSLGDSYNEQFF. CDR3 nucleotides: TGCGCCAGCAGCTTGGGCGACTCGTACAATGAGCAGTTCTTC.

This clone was detected only a few times. The chain uses TRBV5-1 and TRBJ2-3, with TRBD1 matching over 7 bases. The J segment lost 0 bases and the V segment lost 4 bases, leaving 8 bases of the junction unmatched. The length of the CDR3 is 16 residues. In germline, CDR1 is SGHRS, CDR2 YFSETQ. In DNA form, the CDR3 reads TGCGCCAGCAGCCCTGGACAGGATCTTAGCACAGATACGCAGTATTTT. Its translation: CASSPGQDLSTDTQYF.

This sequence joins TRBV4-3 and TRBJ2-1; TRBD1 agrees at 7 bases. Trimming cost V 1 base and J 9 bases; bases outside gene matches: 6. This CDR3 spans 14 amino acids. Germline values: CDR1 LGHNA, CDR2 YSLEER. CDR3 in amino acids: CASSQAQTGTEQFF. DNA for the CDR3: TGCGCCAGCAGCCAAGCCCAGACAGGGACTGAGCAGTTCTTC.

The chain couples TRBV21-1 to TRBJ1-3; the table's D call, TRBD1, was not checked against the DNA. TRBV21-1 is given as a pseudogene. This CDR3 is 14 amino acids long. The CDR3 sequence is CASSLRQGGNTIYF. CDR3 in DNA: TGTGCCAGCAGCCTACGACAGGGAGGAAACACCATATATTTT.